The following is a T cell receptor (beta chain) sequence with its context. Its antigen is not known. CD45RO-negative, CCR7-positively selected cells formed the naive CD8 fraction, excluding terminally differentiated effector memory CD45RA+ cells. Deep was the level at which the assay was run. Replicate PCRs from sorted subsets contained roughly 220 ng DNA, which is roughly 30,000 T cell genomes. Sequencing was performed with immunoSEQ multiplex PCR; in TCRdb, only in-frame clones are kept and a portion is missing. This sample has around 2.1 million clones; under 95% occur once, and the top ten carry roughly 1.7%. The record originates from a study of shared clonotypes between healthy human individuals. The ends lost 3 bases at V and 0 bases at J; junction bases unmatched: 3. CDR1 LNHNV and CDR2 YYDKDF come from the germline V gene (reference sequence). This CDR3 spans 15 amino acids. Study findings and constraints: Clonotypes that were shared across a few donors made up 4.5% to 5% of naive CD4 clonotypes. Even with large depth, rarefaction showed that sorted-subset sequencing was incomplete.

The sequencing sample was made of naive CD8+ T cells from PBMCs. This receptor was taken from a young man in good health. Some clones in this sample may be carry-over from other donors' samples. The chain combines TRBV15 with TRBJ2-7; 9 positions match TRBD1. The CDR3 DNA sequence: TGTGCCACCAGCAGGGGGACAGGGACCTCCTACGAGCAGTACTTC. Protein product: CATSRGTGTSYEQYF.